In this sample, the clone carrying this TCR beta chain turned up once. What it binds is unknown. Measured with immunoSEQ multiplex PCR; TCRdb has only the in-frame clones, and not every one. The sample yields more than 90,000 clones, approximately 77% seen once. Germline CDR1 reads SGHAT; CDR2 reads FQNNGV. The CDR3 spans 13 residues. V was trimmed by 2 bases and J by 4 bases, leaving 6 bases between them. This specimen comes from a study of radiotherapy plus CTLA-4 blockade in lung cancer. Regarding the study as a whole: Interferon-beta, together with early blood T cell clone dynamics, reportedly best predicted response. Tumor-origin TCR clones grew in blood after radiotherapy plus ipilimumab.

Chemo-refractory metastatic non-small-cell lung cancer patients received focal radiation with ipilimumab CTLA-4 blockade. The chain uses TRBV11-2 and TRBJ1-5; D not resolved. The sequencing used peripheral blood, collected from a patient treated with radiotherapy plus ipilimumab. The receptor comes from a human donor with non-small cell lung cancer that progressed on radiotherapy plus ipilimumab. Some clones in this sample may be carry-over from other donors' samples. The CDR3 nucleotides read TGTGCCAGCAGCTTAAGAGATAATCAGCCCCAGCATTTT. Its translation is CASSLRDNQPQHF.